This T cell receptor beta chain was identified in a study of Ad26.COV2.S vaccination and SARS-CoV-2 variants. A remark on this clone: Its antigen is not known.

The CDR3 extends over 17 amino acids. Germline values: CDR1 LNHDA, CDR2 SQIVND (reference sequence). V was clipped by 4 bases and J by 2 bases; unmatched bases: 12. Treatment in this sample: about 20 received Ad26.COV2.S at low or high dose, single or two shots; roughly 5 received placebo; per-sample allocation not given. At day 63 after the first vaccine or placebo injection, samples were drawn. Study results and caveats: Estimates derived from TCR breadth and depth analyses may have underestimated total T cell responses. Post-vaccination breadth of spike-specific CD8+ and CD4+ T cell responses was reportedly substantial. Vaccinated and placebo-treated recipients had similar non-spike TCR breadth. Vaccinees showed greater spike-specific TCR breadth than placebo recipients.

Sequencing was performed with immunoSEQ multiplex PCR; in TCRdb, only in-frame clones are kept and a portion is missing. The table has fewer than 900,000 clones, 80% to 90% seen once. V is TRBV19 and J is TRBJ1-2, with TRBD1 matching over 8 bases. This sample comprised peripheral blood, obtained in a trial of Ad26.COV2.S vaccine versus placebo. The receptor was isolated from a person between 18 and 60 years old who received the Ad26.COV2.S COVID-19 vaccine or a placebo. The chain's CDR3 is CASSRTGRELGNYGYTF. The CDR3 DNA is TGTGCCAGTAGTAGGACAGGGCGAGAACTGGGGAACTATGGCTACACCTTC.